This T cell receptor beta chain was found in a study of T cell responses to AZD1222 COVID-19 vaccine. Whole-study results and caveats: Baseline seropositives among AZD1222 recipients totaled only five to seven. Elevations in Spike-specific TCR breadth and depth followed administration of two AZD1222 doses. There were mostly white British donors and more females than males, and clonal diversity was possibly underestimated. Nearly half of unique spike-specific TCRs reportedly avoided B.1.351 and B.1.1.7 mutated regions.

Germline-derived CDR1 and CDR2 are LGHDT and YNNKEL (reference sequence). The ends were cut back, 1 base at V and 7 bases at J, with 4 bases in the middle. The CDR3 length is 11 residues. In the case of this clone: Antigen: not known.

Measured with immunoSEQ multiplex PCR; TCRdb has only the in-frame clones, and not every one. The sample carries some 140,000 clones, about 92% recorded once. The TCR sequence derives from an adult in good health. The chain joins TRBV3-1 (or the pseudogene TRBV3-2) to TRBJ1-2; D remains ambiguous. The sequenced sample was peripheral blood, obtained on day 0 of AZD1222 vaccination. The CDR3 is CASSQGGGYTF. The CDR3 region has the DNA TGTGCCAGCAGCCAAGGGGGTGGCTACACCTTC.